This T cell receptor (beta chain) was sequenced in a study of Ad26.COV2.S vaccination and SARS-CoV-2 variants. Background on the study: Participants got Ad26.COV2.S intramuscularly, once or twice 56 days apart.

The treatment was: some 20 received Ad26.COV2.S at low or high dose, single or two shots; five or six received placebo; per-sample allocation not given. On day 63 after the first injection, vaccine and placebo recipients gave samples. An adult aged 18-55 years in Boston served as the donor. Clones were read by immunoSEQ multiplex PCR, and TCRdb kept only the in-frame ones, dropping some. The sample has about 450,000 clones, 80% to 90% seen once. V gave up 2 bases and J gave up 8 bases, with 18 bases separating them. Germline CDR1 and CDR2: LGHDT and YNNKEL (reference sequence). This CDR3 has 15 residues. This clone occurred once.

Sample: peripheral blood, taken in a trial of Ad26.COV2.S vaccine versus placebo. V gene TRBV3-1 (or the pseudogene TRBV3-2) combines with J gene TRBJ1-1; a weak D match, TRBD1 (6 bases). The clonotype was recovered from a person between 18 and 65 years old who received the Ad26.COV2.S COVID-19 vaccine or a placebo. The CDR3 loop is CASSQTGTTDIEAFF. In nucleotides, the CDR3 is TGTGCCAGCAGCCAAACCGGGACAACAGATATCGAAGCTTTCTTT.